The clone carrying this T cell receptor beta chain was seen once. Its antigen is not known. In every case, the donor was a healthy Caucasian. In germline, CDR1 is SGHVS, CDR2 FNYEAQ. The CDR3 loop spans 17 amino acids. This specimen comes from a study of identical twins. Study-level findings and limits: Researchers caution that invariant MAIT and iNKT cells could partly confound zero-insertion analyses. Conclusions relied on cross-sectional statistical analysis, not following the same donors.

A single record per CDR3 protein comes from TCRdb applying MiXCR to the 5' RACE reads. The sample carries some 1,700,000 distinct CDR3 sequences, 25% to 35% recorded once. The chain joins TRBV7-6 to TRBJ2-1; the match to TRBD2 covers 7 bases. Gene TRBJ2-7 matches the end of the DNA better, so the J call may be wrong. The TCR sequence derives from a newborn girl in good health. The sample was cord blood. For the CDR3, the DNA is TGTGCCAGCAGTTCCGGGACTAACTACTACTCCTACAATGAGCAGTACTTC. This translates into CASSSGTNYYSYNEQYF.